One sample yielded the 7 T cell receptor beta chains listed below, sequenced in a study of shared clonotypes between healthy human individuals. Naive-designated CD8 cells lacked CD45RO, were positively enriched for CCR7, and omitted terminally differentiated effector memory CD45RA+ cells. Some clones are missing from TCRdb's copy, which holds only in-frame ones; the method was immunoSEQ multiplex PCR. The sample contains nearly 600,000 clones, around 95% of which appear only once. Input material: naive CD8+ T cells sorted from blood. These receptors were collected from a woman between 25 and 40 years old in good health.

The CDR3 sequence: CASSSGTGWTEAFF. CDR3 nucleotide sequence: TGTGCCAGCAGTTCCGGGACAGGGTGGACTGAAGCTTTCTTT. This chain connects TRBV6-5 to TRBJ1-1; TRBD1 matches at 9 bases. V dropped 4 bases and J dropped 5; count of bases not matched to a gene: 5. The length of the CDR3 is 14 residues. From germline, CDR1 is MNHEY and CDR2 SVGAGI.

The chain couples TRBV28 to TRBJ2-1; 12 bases are a match to TRBD2. The V and J ends lost 6 bases and 6 bases, in that order; junction bases with no gene match: 12. This CDR3 spans 17 amino acids. Per the germline V gene, CDR1 is MDHEN and CDR2 is SYDVKM. The CDR3 loop reads CASSTLLGLAGVNEQFF. DNA of the CDR3: TGTGCCAGCAGCACCCTTTTGGGACTAGCGGGTGTCAATGAGCAGTTCTTC.

This clone came up a few times. The V call is TRBV4-2, the J call TRBJ1-3; D gene ambiguous. V was pared by 2 bases and J by 4 bases, with 3 bases between. CDR1 is LGHNA and CDR2 is YNFKEQ in the germline V gene. CDR3 length: 12 residues. The CDR3 DNA is TGTGCCAGCAGCCAATCCGGAAACACCATATATTTT. Translation: CASSQSGNTIYF.

This rearrangement joins TRBV9 to TRBJ2-2, with a possible D match to TRBD1 (5 bases). This CDR3 is built from 14 residues. Per germline, CDR1 SGDLS and CDR2 YYNGEE. V was trimmed by 3 bases and J by 5 bases, leaving 11 bases between them. CDR3 in DNA: TGTGCCAGCAGCGGACCTAGACAGACCGGGGAGCTGTTTTTT. This sequence encodes CASSGPRQTGELFF.

This clone was detected only once. This chain links TRBV28 with TRBJ1-2; D may be TRBD1 (6 bases). V lost 8 bases and J 4 bases, leaving 14 bases between the germline ends. This CDR3 region has 13 residues. Looked up from germline, CDR1 is MDHEN and CDR2 is SYDVKM. CDR3 nucleotide sequence: TGTGCCAGCGGCCCGGACAGCCTCTATGGCTACACCTTC. It codes for CASGPDSLYGYTF.

The CDR3 reads CATLDREEGYQPQHF. Here the CDR3 DNA reads TGTGCCACCTTGGACAGGGAGGAAGGCTATCAGCCCCAGCATTTT. This chain connects TRBV15 to TRBJ1-5; TRBD1 agrees at 8 bases. Germline lookup yields CDR1 LNHNV and CDR2 YYDKDF (reference sequence). J lost 5 bases, V lost 8 bases, and 11 bases had no gene match. This CDR3 is built from 15 residues.

V usage is TRBV27 and J usage is TRBJ2-1, with TRBD2 matching 10 bases. J gave up 3 bases and V 3 bases, and 5 bases lay outside the gene matches. The CDR3 runs to 16 residues. Germline V gene sequence: CDR1 MNHEY, CDR2 SMNVEV (reference sequence). The CDR3 DNA reads TGTGCCAGCAGTTTCCTAGCGGGAGCTCACTACAATGAGCAGTTCTTC. Protein: CASSFLAGAHYNEQFF.